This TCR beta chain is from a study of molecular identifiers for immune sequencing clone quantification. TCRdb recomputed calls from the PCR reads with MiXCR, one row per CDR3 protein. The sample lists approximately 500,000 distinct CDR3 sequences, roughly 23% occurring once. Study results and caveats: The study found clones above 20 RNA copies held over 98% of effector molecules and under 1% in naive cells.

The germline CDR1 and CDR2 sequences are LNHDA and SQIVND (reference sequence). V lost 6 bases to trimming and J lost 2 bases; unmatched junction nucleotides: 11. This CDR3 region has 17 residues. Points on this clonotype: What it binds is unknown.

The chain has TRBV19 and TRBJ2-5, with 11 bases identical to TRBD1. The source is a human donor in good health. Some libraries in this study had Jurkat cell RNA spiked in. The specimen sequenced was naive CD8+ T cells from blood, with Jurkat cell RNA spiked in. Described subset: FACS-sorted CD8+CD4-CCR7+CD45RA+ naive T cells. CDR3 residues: CASRSLTGDRGQETQYF. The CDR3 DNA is TGTGCCAGTAGATCATTAACTGGGGACAGGGGGCAAGAGACCCAGTACTTC.